These 2 T cell receptor beta chains came from one sample sequenced in a study of Graves' ophthalmopathy and Graves' hyperthyroidism (dated by TCRdb to 2017 to 2018). Instrument on record: Illumina HiSeq 2000. For repertoire sequencing, the TCR beta CDR3 regions were amplified from RNA transcripts. A first-round RT-PCR used HTBI primers with the Qiagen OneStep RT-PCR kit, followed by a second-round multiplex PCR, size selection and purification. The public reads were reanalyzed by TCRdb: fastp trimming at Q25, MiXCR alignment, in-frame beta chains only. Entries are consolidated by CDR3 protein sequence, retaining the most common genes and DNA. This sample is represented by about 1.1 million distinct CDR3 sequences; about two fifths of them were singletons. The ten largest clonotypes hold roughly 10% of the sample. The sequenced sample was peripheral blood or thyroid tissue (not recorded which). The receptors stem from an adult man with Graves' hyperthyroidism.

This clonotype has only one observation. V usage is TRBV29-1 and J usage is TRBJ2-7; D not resolved. The CDR3 runs 12 residues. Trimming left V 6 bases short and J 2 bases short, with 11 bases between. Germline CDR1 reads SQVTM; CDR2 reads ANQGSEA. Written as DNA, the CDR3 is TGCAGCGTAGGTCAGGTCCCCTACGAGCAGTACTTC. It specifies CSVGQVPYEQYF.

In this sample, this clonotype turned up many times. This sequence joins TRBV25-1 and TRBJ2-7; maybe TRBD2 (5 bases). The V end lost 3 bases, the J end lost 9 bases, and 18 bases lay between the germline ends. Germline V lookup: CDR1 MGHDK, CDR2 SYGVNS. The CDR3 extends over 14 amino acids. The CDR3, as DNA: TGTGCCAGCAGTGACGGAGGTCCCTCGGCGGGGCAGTACTTC. Its translation: CASSDGGPSAGQYF.